This T cell receptor (beta chain) was sequenced in a study of blood T cell repertoires in COVID-19. Study as a whole: Samples representing acute and convalescent COVID-19 were sourced from the United States, Italy and Spain. T cells, B-cell-depleted T cells, or PBMCs provided the cDNA or gDNA that served as material.

Germline CDR1 reads LNHDA; CDR2 reads SQIVND (reference sequence). After removal of 4 bases from V and 13 bases from J, the junction contained 8 bases not matched to a gene. The CDR3 has 13 amino acids. In the authors' methods: Reference gene primer amplification gave estimated nucleated cell counts. The assay was immunoSEQ multiplex PCR, and TCRdb's table has in-frame clones only and misses some. V and J calls and clone size come straight from that table; D and trimming were deduced from the DNA. In the table there are around 140,000 clones, 88% of which are singletons. This chain connects TRBV19 to TRBJ2-1; TRBD2 matches at 9 bases. The material sequenced was peripheral blood. The sequence was obtained from a man between 65 and 85 years old with active COVID-19. The CDR3 spells CASSTIAGVPQFF. The CDR3 nucleotides read TGTGCCAGTAGTACGATAGCGGGAGTCCCCCAGTTCTTC.